The rows below give T cell receptor beta chains drawn from one sample of a study of patients and donors after allogeneic stem cell transplantation. MiXCR, applied by TCRdb to the RT-PCR reads, yields one record per CDR3 protein. This sample has some 880,000 distinct CDR3 sequences, with approximately 18% found just once. The specimen was blood, either unsorted or a sorted T cell fraction (not recorded which). All receptors come from a human donor who was either an allogeneic HSCT recipient or a stem cell or donor lymphocyte infusion donor (not recorded which). It is not recorded whose cells these are; they may come from a transplant donor. Both conserved end residues are part of each CDR3. The D gene is left open where the match is weak. Part of the rows lack a size; the others show once, few, many or a class for expanded clones.

v_call: TRBV20-1
clone_size: few
d_call: .
j_call: TRBJ1-1
cdr3_aa: CSAGKRGGDTEAFF
cdr3_nt: TGCAGTGCTGGAAAGAGGGGCGGGGACACTGAAGCTTTCTTT

v_call: TRBV5-5
clone_size: few
d_call: .
j_call: TRBJ2-1
cdr3_aa: CASSLGQLEGNEQFF
cdr3_nt: TGTGCCAGCAGCTTGGGACAGTTGGAGGGCAATGAGCAGTTCTTC

v_call: TRBV29-1
clone_size: few
d_call: .
j_call: TRBJ1-1
cdr3_aa: CSVTGITEAFF
cdr3_nt: TGCAGCGTCACAGGGATCACTGAAGCTTTCTTT

v_call: TRBV27
clone_size: .
d_call: .
j_call: TRBJ2-3
cdr3_aa: CASSPGTFGTDTQYF
cdr3_nt: TGTGCCAGCAGTCCGGGGACATTTGGCACAGATACGCAGTATTTT

v_call: TRBV15
clone_size: .
d_call: .
j_call: TRBJ2-5
cdr3_aa: CATSREDREETQYF
cdr3_nt: TGTGCCACCAGCAGAGAGGACAGAGAAGAGACCCAGTACTTC

v_call: TRBV29-1
clone_size: .
d_call: .
j_call: TRBJ2-1
cdr3_aa: CSDLSGLGAGEQFF
cdr3_nt: TGCAGCGATCTCTCGGGACTCGGGGCGGGGGAGCAGTTCTTC

v_call: TRBV5-1
clone_size: few
d_call: .
j_call: TRBJ1-6
cdr3_aa: CASSLSMRDNSPLHF
cdr3_nt: TGCGCCAGCAGCTTGTCAATGCGAGATAATTCACCCCTCCACTTT

v_call: TRBV27
clone_size: many
d_call: .
j_call: TRBJ2-7
cdr3_aa: CASSWGQSYEQYF
cdr3_nt: TGTGCCAGCAGTTGGGGACAATCCTACGAGCAGTACTTC

v_call: TRBV4-1
clone_size: few
d_call: .
j_call: TRBJ2-2
cdr3_aa: CASSAGQSDRELFF
cdr3_nt: TGCGCCAGCAGCGCCGGACAGAGCGACCGGGAGCTGTTTTTT

v_call: TRBV7-8
clone_size: .
d_call: TRBD1
j_call: TRBJ1-1
cdr3_aa: CASSSRQGLEAEAFF
cdr3_nt: TGTGCCAGCAGCTCTCGACAGGGGTTGGAGGCTGAAGCTTTCTTT

v_call: TRBV12-3/TRBV12-4
clone_size: few
d_call: TRBD1
j_call: TRBJ1-4
cdr3_aa: CASSFNRGRLETGEKLFF
cdr3_nt: TGTGCCAGCAGTTTCAACAGGGGGCGACTGGAGACGGGCGAAAAACTGTTTTTT

v_call: TRBV12-3/TRBV12-4
clone_size: many
d_call: .
j_call: TRBJ2-5
cdr3_aa: CASSLVRPQETQYF
cdr3_nt: TGTGCCAGCAGTTTAGTACGCCCTCAAGAGACCCAGTACTTC

v_call: TRBV4-3
clone_size: .
d_call: TRBD2
j_call: TRBJ2-1
cdr3_aa: CASKLAGGPSSYNEQFF
cdr3_nt: TGCGCCAGCAAACTAGCGGGGGGACCAAGCTCCTACAATGAGCAGTTCTTC

v_call: TRBV5-1
clone_size: .
d_call: TRBD2
j_call: TRBJ2-5
cdr3_aa: CASSPMGLAGEWDQYF
cdr3_nt: TGCGCCAGCAGCCCCATGGGACTAGCGGGGGAATGGGACCAGTACTTC

v_call: TRBV20-1
clone_size: .
d_call: TRBD1
j_call: TRBJ2-7
cdr3_aa: CSARDYRDSKYEQYF
cdr3_nt: TGCAGTGCTAGAGATTACCGGGACAGTAAGTACGAGCAGTACTTC

v_call: TRBV20-1
clone_size: few
d_call: .
j_call: TRBJ2-4
cdr3_aa: CSANDPGAPRGPIQYF
cdr3_nt: TGCAGTGCCAACGATCCAGGGGCACCCCGCGGGCCCATTCAGTACTTC

v_call: TRBV7-8
clone_size: .
d_call: TRBD2
j_call: TRBJ2-5
cdr3_aa: CASSALDSGGPQETQYF
cdr3_nt: TGTGCCAGCAGCGCACTAGATAGCGGGGGCCCCCAAGAGACCCAGTACTTC

v_call: TRBV4-3
clone_size: .
d_call: .
j_call: TRBJ2-7
cdr3_aa: CASSWTRSSYEQYF
cdr3_nt: TGCGCCAGCAGTTGGACAAGGAGCTCCTACGAGCAGTACTTC

v_call: TRBV4-1
clone_size: many
d_call: .
j_call: TRBJ2-7
cdr3_aa: CASSPRIILADSYEQYF
cdr3_nt: TGCGCCAGCAGCCCAAGAATCATTCTCGCAGACTCCTACGAGCAGTACTTC

v_call: TRBV4-3
clone_size: many
d_call: .
j_call: TRBJ2-7
cdr3_aa: CASSPFGGYEQYF
cdr3_nt: TGCGCCAGCAGCCCTTTCGGAGGGTACGAGCAGTACTTC

v_call: TRBV4-1
clone_size: few
d_call: .
j_call: TRBJ1-2
cdr3_aa: CASSRLWTSVNYGYTF
cdr3_nt: TGCGCCAGCAGCCGCCTATGGACGTCGGTTAACTATGGCTACACCTTC

v_call: TRBV12-3/TRBV12-4
clone_size: .
d_call: TRBD2
j_call: TRBJ2-1
cdr3_aa: CASIIRAGESSYNEQFF
cdr3_nt: TGTGCCAGCATCATTCGGGCGGGGGAAAGCTCCTACAATGAGCAGTTCTTC

v_call: TRBV3-1
clone_size: .
d_call: TRBD1
j_call: TRBJ2-7
cdr3_aa: CASSHNRGNEQYF
cdr3_nt: TGTGCCAGCAGCCATAACAGGGGGAACGAGCAGTACTTC

v_call: TRBV27
clone_size: few
d_call: .
j_call: TRBJ2-1
cdr3_aa: CASSQVQGNEQFF
cdr3_nt: TGTGCCAGCAGTCAAGTACAGGGCAATGAGCAGTTCTTC

v_call: TRBV20-1
clone_size: many
d_call: .
j_call: TRBJ2-1
cdr3_aa: CSAVRTGVGNEQFF
cdr3_nt: TGCAGTGCTGTTAGGACCGGGGTGGGCAATGAGCAGTTCTTC

v_call: TRBV7-9
clone_size: few
d_call: .
j_call: TRBJ1-1
cdr3_aa: CASSPGLQNTEAFF
cdr3_nt: TGTGCCAGCAGCCCTGGACTGCAGAACACTGAAGCTTTCTTT

v_call: TRBV7-9
clone_size: few
d_call: TRBD1
j_call: TRBJ1-1
cdr3_aa: CASSYIGGGEAFF
cdr3_nt: TGTGCCAGCAGCTACATAGGGGGCGGGGAAGCTTTCTTT

v_call: TRBV5-1
clone_size: .
d_call: .
j_call: TRBJ2-7
cdr3_aa: CASSSIKGYEQYF
cdr3_nt: TGCGCCAGCAGCTCGATAAAGGGCTACGAGCAGTACTTC

v_call: TRBV20-1
clone_size: few
d_call: .
j_call: TRBJ2-3
cdr3_aa: CSARVRDTQYF
cdr3_nt: TGCAGTGCTAGAGTGCGGGATACGCAGTATTTT

v_call: TRBV24-1
clone_size: .
d_call: TRBD1
j_call: TRBJ2-7
cdr3_aa: CATSDLDTGTGTYEQYF
cdr3_nt: TGTGCCACCAGTGATTTAGACACCGGGACAGGGACCTACGAGCAGTACTTC

v_call: TRBV27
clone_size: few
d_call: .
j_call: TRBJ2-7
cdr3_aa: CASSFGGHEQYF
cdr3_nt: TGTGCCAGCAGTTTCGGGGGGCACGAGCAGTACTTC

v_call: TRBV20-1
clone_size: few
d_call: .
j_call: TRBJ2-7
cdr3_aa: CSARGPRQVFYEQYF
cdr3_nt: TGCAGTGCTAGAGGCCCCCGACAGGTCTTCTACGAGCAGTACTTC

v_call: TRBV6-1
clone_size: few
d_call: TRBD1
j_call: TRBJ1-2
cdr3_aa: CASSEPWGQNYGYTF
cdr3_nt: TGTGCCAGCAGTGAACCCTGGGGACAGAACTATGGCTACACCTTC

v_call: TRBV9
clone_size: .
d_call: .
j_call: TRBJ2-2
cdr3_aa: CASSPHHHPTGELFF
cdr3_nt: TGTGCCAGCAGCCCCCACCACCACCCCACCGGGGAGCTGTTTTTT

v_call: TRBV12-3/TRBV12-4
clone_size: few
d_call: .
j_call: TRBJ2-1
cdr3_aa: CASSLETNEQFF
cdr3_nt: TGTGCCAGCAGTTTGGAGACTAATGAGCAGTTCTTC

v_call: TRBV12-3/TRBV12-4
clone_size: many
d_call: TRBD1
j_call: TRBJ1-2
cdr3_aa: CASSSRQGGHGYTF
cdr3_nt: TGTGCCAGCAGTTCACGACAGGGGGGACATGGCTACACCTTC

v_call: TRBV5-1
clone_size: many
d_call: TRBD1
j_call: TRBJ2-1
cdr3_aa: CASSRQTGGHEQFF
cdr3_nt: TGCGCCAGCAGCCGGCAGACAGGGGGCCATGAGCAGTTCTTC